This TCR beta chain stems from a study of neurological immune-mediated disorders. TCRdb recomputed calls from the 5' RACE reads with MiXCR, one row per CDR3 protein. Here the sample spans 57,000 or so distinct CDR3 sequences, over 10% being singletons. The CDR3 runs to 17 residues. In germline, CDR1 is SEHNR, CDR2 FQNEAQ (reference sequence). Trimming took 7 bases from V and 2 from J; bases not matched to a gene: 7. This clonotype came up many times. The specimen was PBMCs. The receptor was isolated from a man aged 60-69 years in good health. The chain has TRBV7-9 and TRBJ2-5; the match to TRBD2 covers 16 bases. CDR3 in amino acids: CASTPGLAGGSQETQYF. The CDR3 DNA reads as TGTGCCAGCACGCCGGGACTAGCGGGGGGGTCTCAAGAGACCCAGTACTTC.